This T cell receptor beta chain was sequenced in a study of cytomegalovirus exposure and HLA in healthy donors. Looking at the study overall: Early release data held 85 million to 95 million unique TCRs from HLA-typed donors.

The sample holds a few counts of this clone. Antigen: not known. Trimming left V 5 bases short and J 4 bases short, with 13 bases between. The CDR3 runs 13 residues. Germline V lookup: CDR1 SGHNT, CDR2 YYREEE (reference sequence). The study ran its PCR with 60 Vbeta and 13 Jbeta primers. The data were produced by immunoSEQ multiplex PCR, yet TCRdb's version contains in-frame clones alone and is incomplete. Among over 110,000 clones, over 60% were seen once, and the ten largest hold roughly 1.2%. Donors likely had unrecorded immune exposures despite being nominally healthy when sampled. General study results and limits: According to a later analysis, donors in an Asian-associated ancestry cluster reportedly had fewer N-insertions than the roughly 640-donor mean. It was in a later analysis that TCR association rates were seen to vary by HLA locus, highest for DRB1 and lowest for HLA-C.

Sequencing was carried out using PBMCs. The gene calls are TRBV5-4 and TRBJ2-7; D gene unclear. This receptor was obtained from a male donor in good health and CMV-seropositive. CDR3 residues: CASSGLGHYEQYF. The CDR3 DNA is TGTGCCAGCAGTGGGCTGGGTCATTACGAGCAGTACTTC.